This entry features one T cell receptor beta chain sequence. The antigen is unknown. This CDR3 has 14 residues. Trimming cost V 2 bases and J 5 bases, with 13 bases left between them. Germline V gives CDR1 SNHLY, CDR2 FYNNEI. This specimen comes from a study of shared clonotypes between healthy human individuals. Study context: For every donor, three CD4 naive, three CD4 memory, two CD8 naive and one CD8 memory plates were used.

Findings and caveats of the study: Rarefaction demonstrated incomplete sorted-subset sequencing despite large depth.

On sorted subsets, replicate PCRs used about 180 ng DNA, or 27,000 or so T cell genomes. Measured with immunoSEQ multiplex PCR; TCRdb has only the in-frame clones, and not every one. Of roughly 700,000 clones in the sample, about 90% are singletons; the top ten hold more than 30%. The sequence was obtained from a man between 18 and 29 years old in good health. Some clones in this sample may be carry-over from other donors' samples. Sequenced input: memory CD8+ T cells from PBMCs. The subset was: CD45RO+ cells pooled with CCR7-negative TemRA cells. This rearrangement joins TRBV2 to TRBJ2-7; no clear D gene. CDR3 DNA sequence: TGTGCCAGCAGTGAAAATCAAGGGCTCGACGAGCAGTACTTC. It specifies CASSENQGLDEQYF. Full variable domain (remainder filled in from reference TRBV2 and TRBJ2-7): EPEVTQTPSHQVTQMGQEVILRCVPISNHLYFYWYRQILGQKVEFLVSFYNNEISEKSEIFDDQFSVERPDGSNFTLKIRSTKLEDSAMYFCASSENQGLDEQYFGPGTRLTVT.